This TCR beta chain was sequenced during a study of blood T cell repertoires in COVID-19. This clone has a handful of counts. The method was immunoSEQ multiplex PCR; TCRdb's version includes in-frame clones alone and lacks a portion of them. Here the sample spans 300,000 to 450,000 clones, 80% to 90% being singletons. This CDR3 spans 16 amino acids. Germline V gene sequence: CDR1 LNHDA, CDR2 SQIVND (reference sequence). Trimming stripped 1 base from V and 6 bases from J, with 17 bases between. The receptor comes from a man younger than 30 who had recovered from COVID-19. The genes are TRBV19 and TRBJ2-3; D possibly corresponds to TRBD2 (5 bases). Sequences were obtained from PBMCs or T cells enriched from blood (not recorded which). This CDR3 is CASSIVGIGASDTQYF. CDR3 nucleotide sequence: TGTGCCAGTAGTATAGTCGGGATAGGAGCTTCTGATACGCAGTATTTT.